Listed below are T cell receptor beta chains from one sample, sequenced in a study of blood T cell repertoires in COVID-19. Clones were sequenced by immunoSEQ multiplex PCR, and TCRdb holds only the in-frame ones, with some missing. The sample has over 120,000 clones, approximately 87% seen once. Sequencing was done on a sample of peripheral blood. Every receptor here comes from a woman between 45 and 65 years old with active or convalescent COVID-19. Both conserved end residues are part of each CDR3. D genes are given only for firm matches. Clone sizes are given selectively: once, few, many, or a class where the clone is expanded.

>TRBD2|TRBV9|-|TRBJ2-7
TGTGCCAGCAGCGTAGACAGCGGGGAGGTGGGGACTGAGCAGTACTTC
CASSVDSGEVGTEQYF
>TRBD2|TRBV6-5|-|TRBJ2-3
TGTGCCAGCAGCCGACTAGCGGGGGCCACAGATACGCAGTATTTT
CASSRLAGATDTQYF
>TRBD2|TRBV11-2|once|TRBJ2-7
TGTGCCAGCAGCTTGTCTATGGGAGCGGGAGGTCCCACCTACGAGCAGTACTTC
CASSLSMGAGGPTYEQYF
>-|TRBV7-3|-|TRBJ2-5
TGTGCCAGCAGCCCTACAGGGTTCGGGGAGACCCAGTACTTC
CASSPTGFGETQYF
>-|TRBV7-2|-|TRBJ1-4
TGTGCCAGCAGAACTCAGGGCCTGGGGTCTAATGAAAAACTGTTTTTT
CASRTQGLGSNEKLFF
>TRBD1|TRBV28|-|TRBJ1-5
TGTGCCAGCAGTTCGGACAGGGTAAATCAGCCCCAGCATTTT
CASSSDRVNQPQHF
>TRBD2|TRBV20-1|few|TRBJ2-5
TGCAGTGCTTTGGGGGGGGAGACCCAGTACTTC
CSALGGETQYF
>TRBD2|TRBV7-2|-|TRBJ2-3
TGTGCCAGCAGCTTAGGACTAGCGGGAGGGACAGATACGCAGTATTTT
CASSLGLAGGTDTQYF
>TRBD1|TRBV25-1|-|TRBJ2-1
TGTGCCAGCAGGGAAACAGGGGCTCCCTACAATGAGCAGTTCTTC
CASRETGAPYNEQFF
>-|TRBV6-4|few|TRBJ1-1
TGTGCCAGCAGTTTACAGGGCGGGGGAATGGGCGCTTTCTTT
CASSLQGGGMGAFF
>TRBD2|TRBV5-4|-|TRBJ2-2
TGTGCCAGCAGCTTGTTGCGGGAGGGTCTCGATTCCACCGGGGAGCTGTTTTTT
CASSLLREGLDSTGELFF
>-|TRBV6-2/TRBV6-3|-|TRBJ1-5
TGTGCCAGCAGTGGATTTAGGGGTCAGCCCCAGCATTTT
CASSGFRGQPQHF
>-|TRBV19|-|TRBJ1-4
TGTGCCAGTAGTATAGCAGGAAAACTGTTTTTT
CASSIAGKLFF
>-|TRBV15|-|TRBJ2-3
TGTGCCACCAGCAGAGAGAGCTTTGGCACAGATACGCAGTATTTT
CATSRESFGTDTQYF
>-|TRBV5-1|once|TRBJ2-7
TGCGCCAGCAGCTTGGCCGGGGGACAGGGACTAGCGTTGTACTTC
CASSLAGGQGLALYF
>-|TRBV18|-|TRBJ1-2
TGTGCCAGCTCACCAGGGGGCGGTGACTATGGCTACACCTTC
CASSPGGGDYGYTF
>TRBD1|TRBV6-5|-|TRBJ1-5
TGTGCCAGCAGTTACTCGACAGGGACTGGATTGCCCCAGCATTTT
CASSYSTGTGLPQHF
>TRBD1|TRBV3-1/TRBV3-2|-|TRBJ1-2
TGTGCCAGCAGCCGCGGGACAGAAGGGGCTTTC
CASSRGTEGAF
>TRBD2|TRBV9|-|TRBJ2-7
TGTGCCAGCAGCTCAGACAGCGGGGGTTACGAGCAGTACTTC
CASSSDSGGYEQYF